This TCR beta chain is from a study of T cells in Graves' hyperthyroidism and ophthalmopathy. Whole-study context: Peripheral blood specimens were obtained at initial diagnosis, prior to any treatment.

Findings of the study overall: Researchers found most expanded thyroid clonotypes above 0.001 in blood as well. The model foresaw ophthalmopathy a median about 6.5 months prior to onset.

Germline V lookup: CDR1 SGHTA, CDR2 FQGNSA. The CDR3 contains 16 residues. The V end lost 1 base, the J end lost 7 bases, and 17 bases lay between the germline ends. RNA transcripts were the template for amplifying TCR beta CDR3 regions. TCR CDR3 underwent first-round RT-PCR with the HTBI primer set. TCRdb reprocessed the multiplex PCR reads via MiXCR and lists one record per CDR3 protein. This sample has more than 75,000 distinct CDR3 sequences; about 51% occur once, and the top ten carry 25% to 30%. The authors took PBMCs from 10 ml fresh peripheral blood. To note about this clonotype: No antigen is known for it.

This receptor was obtained from a woman aged 40 to 50 with Graves' hyperthyroidism. V usage is TRBV7-2 and J usage is TRBJ1-5; tentatively, D is TRBD1 (6 bases). Sequencing was carried out using blood. In DNA form, the CDR3 reads TGTGCCAGCAGCTTAGGAGGGGGTCTCTACGAGCAGCCCCAGCATTTT. As protein: CASSLGGGLYEQPQHF.